The T cell receptor (beta chain) under discussion was sequenced for a study of blood T cells in healthy people across ages. Then a second PCR, running roughly 7 to 11 cycles, was carried out with a sample-barcoded 5' primer and a J-beta primer mix. TCRdb passed the 5' RACE reads through MiXCR, listing each CDR3 protein once. The data show about 670,000 distinct CDR3 sequences, more than 45% seen once. Trimming took 1 base from V and 10 from J; bases not matched to a gene: 18. The germline gives CDR1 MGHRA, CDR2 YSYEKL. The CDR3 sequence is 19 residues long. This clonotype was obtained from a woman aged 80 or over in good health. The sample taken for sequencing was blood. The V gene is TRBV4-1, the J gene TRBJ2-1; 11 nucleotides align to TRBD2. CDR3 region: CASSQGVPSGLAVDGEQFF. The CDR3 DNA sequence: TGCGCCAGCAGCCAAGGGGTCCCCTCGGGACTAGCGGTCGATGGGGAGCAGTTCTTC.